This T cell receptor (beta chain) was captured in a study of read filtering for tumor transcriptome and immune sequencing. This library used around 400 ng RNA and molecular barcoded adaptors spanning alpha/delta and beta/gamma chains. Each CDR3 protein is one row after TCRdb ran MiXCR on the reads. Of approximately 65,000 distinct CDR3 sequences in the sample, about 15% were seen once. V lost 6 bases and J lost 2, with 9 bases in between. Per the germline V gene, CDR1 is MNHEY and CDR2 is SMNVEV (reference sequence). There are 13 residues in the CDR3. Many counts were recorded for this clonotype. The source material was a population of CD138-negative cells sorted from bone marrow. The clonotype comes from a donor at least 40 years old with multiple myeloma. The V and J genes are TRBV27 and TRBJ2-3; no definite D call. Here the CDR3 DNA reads TGTGCCAGCAGCCGGCAGGACACAGATACGCAGTATTTT. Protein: CASSRQDTDTQYF.